This T cell receptor (beta chain) was obtained from a study of CD4 T cells in relation to SARS-CoV-2 and coronaviruses. Clones were read by immunoSEQ multiplex PCR, and TCRdb kept only the in-frame ones, dropping some. The sample holds more than 35,000 clones, under 85% seen once. In its sample, this clone is medium-sized (0.01 to 0.1%). Its matching antigen is unknown. This sequence was found in an adult with COVID-19. Sequenced: memory CD4+ T cells from PBMCs, cultured in vitro.

The CDR3 DNA sequence: TGTGCCAGCAGTTACGCTTCTAGCTATGGGCAGTACTTC. Translating it yields CASSYASSYGQYF. The genes are TRBV6-6 and TRBJ2-7; TRBD2 might be the D (5 bases). There are 13 residues in the CDR3. Between the trimmed V and J ends, which lost 2 bases and 9 bases, there was a span of 14 bases. Germline V gene sequence: CDR1 MNHNY, CDR2 SVGAGI (reference sequence).